Listed here are 22 T cell receptor beta chains from one sample, sequenced in a study of blood T cell repertoires in COVID-19. Using immunoSEQ multiplex PCR, the repertoire was profiled, and TCRdb retains in-frame clones only, with some absent. The profile shows about 80,000 clones, approximately 88% of them singletons. The sequencing input was peripheral blood. These TCRs come from a woman at least 80 years old with acute or convalescent COVID-19.

The chain couples TRBV5-1 to TRBJ2-3; TRBD1 is a possible D gene (6 bases). This CDR3 region has 13 residues. V was pared by 7 bases and J by 4 bases, with 13 bases between. Germline V lookup: CDR1 SGHRS, CDR2 YFSETQ. CDR3 amino acids: CASQGLWSDTQYF. The CDR3 DNA is TGCGCCAGCCAGGGGCTTTGGTCAGATACGCAGTATTTT.

This clone was seen just once. CDR3 residues: CASSLTGQTNQPQHF. In nucleotides, the CDR3 is TGCGCCAGCAGCTTGACGGGACAGACTAATCAGCCCCAGCATTTT. The chain carries TRBV5-1 and TRBJ1-5; 7 bases map to TRBD1. The CDR3 is made up of 15 amino acids. CDR1 and CDR2 (germline): SGHRS, YFSETQ. The J segment lost 4 bases and the V segment lost 1 base, leaving 5 bases of the junction unmatched.

CDR3 sequence (DNA): TGTGCCAGCAGTTCCGGGACAGGGGGCGAAAAACTGTTTTTT. Its translation is CASSSGTGGEKLFF. The rearrangement joins TRBV7-9 to TRBJ1-4; 12 bases align to TRBD1. The CDR3 has 14 residues. The V gene's germline CDR1 is SEHNR and CDR2 FQNEAQ (reference sequence). V trimming: 6 bases; J trimming: 8 bases; junction bases outside the gene matches: 4.

This sequence joins TRBV7-9 and TRBJ1-5; 9 bases map to TRBD1. From germline, CDR1 is SEHNR and CDR2 FQNEAQ (reference sequence). V dropped 1 base and J dropped 6; count of bases not matched to a gene: 4. The length of the CDR3 is 15 residues. The CDR3 region has the DNA TGTGCCAGCAGCTTAGACAGGGGGCAGGGTCAGCCCCAGCATTTT. Translating it yields CASSLDRGQGQPQHF.

For this clone: An end of the junction differs from the germline gene, which may be a read error. The chain joins TRBV7-7 to TRBJ2-1, with 8 bases that match TRBD1. The CDR3 consists of 18 residues. Germline lookup yields CDR1 SSHAT and CDR2 FNYEAQ (reference sequence). The chain's CDR3 is CASSLTGGFWHFLLRQFF. CDR3 in DNA: TGTGCTAGCAGCCTCACAGGGGGTTTTTGGCATTTTCTGCTTCGTCAGTTCTTC.

The genes are TRBV5-1 and TRBJ1-2; 8 bases fit TRBD1. The germline V gene has CDR1 SGHRS and CDR2 YFSETQ. This CDR3 is built from 18 residues. Trimming cost V 1 base and J 6 bases; bases outside gene matches: 17. DNA for the CDR3: TGCGCCAGCAGCTTGTTGTATTCCCCTGACAGGGGAAATAATGGCTACACCTTC. Protein product: CASSLLYSPDRGNNGYTF.

The CDR3 coding sequence is TGTGCCAGTAGTATTACAGCGGGGGATCTCACAGATACGCAGTATTTT. Translated, it gives CASSITAGDLTDTQYF. The rearrangement uses TRBV19 and TRBJ2-3, with TRBD2 matching 8 bases. V lost 3 bases and J lost 2; bases outside the gene matches: 7. Germline-derived CDR1 and CDR2 are LNHDA and SQIVND (reference sequence). The CDR3 totals 16 residues.

This sequence joins TRBV20-1 and TRBJ2-7; unclear D gene. CDR3 length: 11 amino acids. V lost 5 bases and J 0 bases, leaving 5 bases between the germline ends. Germline V lookup: CDR1 DFQATT, CDR2 SNEGSKA (reference sequence). CDR3 in amino acids: CSAASSYEQYF. The CDR3 DNA follows: TGCAGTGCTGCCAGCTCCTACGAGCAGTACTTC.

The gene calls are TRBV19 and TRBJ1-4; tentative D call: TRBD1 (5 bases). The CDR3 consists of 14 residues. The V end was cut by 3 bases, the J end by 7 bases, with 12 bases between. The V gene's germline CDR1 is LNHDA and CDR2 SQIVND (reference sequence). The CDR3 protein is CASSMGTGGEKLFF. The CDR3 bases are TGTGCCAGTAGTATGGGGACGGGAGGTGAAAAACTGTTTTTT.

The rearrangement links TRBV4-3 to TRBJ2-2; maybe TRBD1 (6 bases). Between the trimmed V and J ends, which lost 3 bases and 5 bases, there was a span of 10 bases. This CDR3 region has 14 residues. CDR1 LGHNA and CDR2 YSLEER come from the germline V gene. The chain's CDR3 is CASSQDSRTGELFF. CDR3 nucleotides: TGCGCCAGCAGCCAGGACAGCCGGACCGGGGAGCTGTTTTTT.

V is TRBV30 and J is TRBJ1-4; 8 bases align to TRBD1. J gave up 8 bases and V 3 bases, and 14 bases lay outside the gene matches. The CDR3 contains 16 residues. Germline CDR1 reads GTSNPN; CDR2 reads SVGIG (reference sequence). The CDR3 nucleotides are TGTGCCTGGAGCCCATACAGGGGGGACAGAGGGGAAAAACTGTTTTTT. Its translation is CAWSPYRGDRGEKLFF.

This chain connects TRBV19 to TRBJ2-3, with 9 bases matching TRBD2. Germline assignment: CDR1 LNHDA and CDR2 SQIVND (reference sequence). V was clipped by 3 bases and J by 4 bases; unmatched bases: 8. This CDR3 comprises 16 residues. CDR3 loop: CASSIWRGGSADTQYF. The CDR3 nucleotides are TGTGCCAGTAGTATTTGGCGGGGGGGCTCAGCAGATACGCAGTATTTT.

This clone occurred a few times. This chain joins TRBV5-1 and TRBJ2-6; maybe TRBD1 (5 bases). The germline gives CDR1 SGHRS, CDR2 YFSETQ. The CDR3 is 13 amino acids. V gave up 3 bases and J gave up 11 bases, with 12 bases separating them. The CDR3 protein is CASSSAGIDVLTF. In DNA form, the CDR3 reads TGCGCCAGCAGCTCTGCAGGGATAGACGTCCTGACTTTC.

The V and J genes are TRBV5-1 and TRBJ2-5; 10 bases align to TRBD1. From germline, CDR1 is SGHRS and CDR2 YFSETQ. CDR3 length equals 15 residues. V trimming: 4 bases; J trimming: 5 bases; junction bases outside the gene matches: 8. The DNA for the CDR3 is TGCGCCAGCAGCCCGATGACAGGGGGCTTGGAGACCCAGTACTTC. This translates into CASSPMTGGLETQYF.

This clone was found a few times. The V and J genes are TRBV27 and TRBJ1-5; 11 bases map to TRBD1. CDR1 and CDR2 from the germline V gene are MNHEY and SMNVEV (reference sequence). The CDR3 extends over 18 amino acids. The V segment lost 5 bases and the J segment 2 bases; nucleotides outside the gene matches: 11. In DNA, the CDR3 is TGTGCCAGCAGTCTCCGGGACAGGGGGTCCCTGGGCAATCAGCCCCAGCATTTT. It translates to CASSLRDRGSLGNQPQHF.

The gene calls are TRBV19 and TRBJ2-1; 11 positions agree with TRBD1. Germline V gene data show CDR1 as LNHDA and CDR2 as SQIVND (reference sequence). CDR3 length: 15 residues. V was pared by 4 bases and J by 9 bases, with 8 bases of the junction left unmatched. Written as DNA, the CDR3 is TGTGCCAGTAGTAGAAGCGGACAGGGGGCTTTTGAGCAGTTCTTC. Protein: CASSRSGQGAFEQFF.

This clone was recorded a few times. The J gene is TRBJ2-7, the V gene TRBV6-1; 9 bases agree with TRBD2. This CDR3 is 15 amino acids long. V lost 0 bases and J lost 5; bases outside the gene matches: 5. Germline V gene lookup returns CDR1 MNHNS and CDR2 SASEGT. The CDR3 sequence is CASSEAAGTSHEQYF. CDR3 nucleotides: TGTGCCAGCAGTGAAGCGGCCGGGACTAGCCACGAGCAGTACTTC.

V usage is TRBV18 and J usage is TRBJ1-1, with 9 bases that match TRBD1. This CDR3 spans 13 amino acids. Germline lookup yields CDR1 KGHSH and CDR2 LQKENI. The J segment lost 4 bases and the V segment lost 3 bases, leaving 0 bases of the junction unmatched. This CDR3 reads CASSPDRGTEAFF. CDR3 DNA sequence: TGTGCCAGCTCACCGGACAGGGGCACTGAAGCTTTCTTT.

This CDR3 is CASKKAGSASGYTF. The CDR3 nucleotides read TGTGCCAGCAAGAAGGCAGGGTCGGCAAGTGGCTACACCTTC. V and J are TRBV6-5 and TRBJ1-2; D may be TRBD1 (5 bases). The germline V gene has CDR1 MNHEY and CDR2 SVGAGI. V gave up 7 bases and J gave up 7 bases, with 19 bases separating them. CDR3 length: 14 residues.

The chain uses TRBV12-3 or TRBV12-4 and TRBJ1-1; perhaps TRBD1 as D (5 bases). V was pared by 11 bases and J by 5 bases, with 18 bases between. CDR3 length: 13 amino acids. This CDR3 is CAQSAAGGTEAFF. In DNA, the CDR3 is TGTGCCCAGTCGGCGGCGGGGGGTACTGAAGCTTTCTTT.

The V call is TRBV19, the J call TRBJ2-3, with a possible D match to TRBD2 (5 bases). Germline V lookup: CDR1 LNHDA, CDR2 SQIVND (reference sequence). This CDR3 comprises 19 residues. Trimming removed 5 bases from V and 0 bases from J, with 24 bases in between. CDR3 nucleotides: TGTGCCAGTAGTGACAAGGGTACGGGCAGGAGGCCTAGCACAGATACGCAGTATTTT. Residues: CASSDKGTGRRPSTDTQYF.

The CDR3 nucleotides read TGTGCCAGCAGTTACTCGACGGGGTTATTATACGAGCAGTACTTC. It encodes CASSYSTGLLYEQYF. The chain recombines TRBV6-5 with TRBJ2-7; TRBD2 is a possible D gene (5 bases). With 0 bases removed from V and 4 bases from J, the gap between germline ends came to 13 bases. The CDR3 loop spans 15 amino acids. Germline V CDR1 and CDR2: MNHEY, SVGAGI.